Listed below are T cell receptor beta chains from one sample, sequenced in a study of blood T cell repertoires in COVID-19. TCRdb keeps only in-frame clones here, not all; method: immunoSEQ multiplex PCR. The sample includes around 420,000 clones, around 90% seen only once; the top ten take approximately 2.1%. Sequenced input: PBMCs or T cells enriched from blood (not recorded which). These receptors were taken from a woman aged 40 to 50 with acute COVID-19. Each CDR3 is given with its conserved first and last residue. D genes are given only for firm matches. Clone size appears in some rows only: once, few, many, or a class for an expanded clone.

d_gene	v_gene	abundance	j_gene	CDR3aa	CDR3nt
.	TRBV19	.	TRBJ2-3	CASRETGVASTDTQYF	TGTGCCAGTAGAGAAACGGGGGTTGCTAGCACAGATACGCAGTATTTT
TRBD1	TRBV29-1	.	TRBJ2-7	CSVEDRPLGEQYF	TGCAGCGTCGAGGACAGGCCGTTAGGCGAGCAGTACTTC
.	TRBV14	.	TRBJ1-3	CASSQTGAGNTIYF	TGTGCCAGCAGCCAGACAGGAGCTGGAAACACCATATATTTT
TRBD1	TRBV5-1	.	TRBJ2-2	CASSLFDRGTGELFF	TGCGCCAGCAGCCTATTCGACAGGGGAACCGGGGAGCTGTTTTTT
.	TRBV4-1	.	TRBJ1-4	CASSQEPGDNNEKLFF	TGCGCCAGCAGCCAAGAGCCCGGGGATAATAATGAAAAACTGTTTTTT
.	TRBV5-3	.	TRBJ2-7	CARSLVCGDTYEQYF	TGTGCCAGAAGCTTGGTTTGTGGGGACACCTACGAGCAGTACTTC
.	TRBV19	once	TRBJ1-2	CASSAGSSRDYGYTF	TGTGCCAGTAGTGCCGGATCTAGTCGGGACTATGGCTACACCTTC
.	TRBV19	.	TRBJ1-2	CASSILSDGFEGYTF	TGTGCCAGTAGTATCCTCTCCGACGGGTTCGAGGGCTACACCTTC
.	TRBV18	.	TRBJ1-2	CASSPPGRANYGYTF	TGTGCCAGCTCACCCCCAGGGAGGGCTAACTATGGCTACACCTTC
.	TRBV6-1	.	TRBJ1-6	CASSETFRTAYNSPLHF	TGTGCCAGCAGCGAAACATTTCGGACAGCTTATAATTCACCCCTCCACTTT